Listed here are 13 T cell receptor beta chains from one sample, sequenced in a study of blood T cell repertoires in COVID-19. The repertoire was sequenced with immunoSEQ multiplex PCR; TCRdb's copy has only in-frame clones and lacks some. The data contain about 280,000 clones, around 85% of them seen just once; the ten biggest clones take up roughly 2.6%. Material for sequencing was PBMCs or T cells enriched from blood (not recorded which). These receptor sequences come from a woman between 45 and 60 years old who had recovered from COVID-19.

The chain has TRBV28 and TRBJ1-5; D is possibly TRBD1 (6 bases). The V gene lost 6 bases and the J gene lost 8 bases, with 17 bases spanning the gap. This CDR3 spans 14 amino acids. Germline CDR1 and CDR2: MDHEN and SYDVKM. Here the CDR3 reads CASRYRGYKEPQHF. The CDR3 DNA sequence: TGTGCCAGCAGATATAGGGGGTACAAGGAGCCCCAGCATTTT.

This chain connects TRBV6-2 or TRBV6-3 to TRBJ2-7; TRBD2 agrees at 10 bases. This CDR3 has 15 residues. Per the germline V gene, CDR1 is MNHEY and CDR2 is SVGEGT. Unmatched junction bases numbered 7, after V lost 6 bases and J lost 2 bases. CDR3 in amino acids: CASSETAGGPYEQYF. The CDR3 DNA sequence: TGTGCCAGCAGCGAAACAGCGGGAGGGCCCTACGAGCAGTACTTC.

The rearrangement links TRBV9 to TRBJ2-3; 8 nucleotides match TRBD1. Germline assignment: CDR1 SGDLS and CDR2 YYNGEE. Trimming took 1 base from V and 6 from J; bases not matched to a gene: 10. This CDR3 spans 16 amino acids. The CDR3 region is CASSVTQGAILDTQYF. CDR3 sequence (DNA): TGTGCCAGCAGCGTAACGCAGGGGGCTATTCTTGATACGCAGTATTTT.

The chain combines TRBV5-1 with TRBJ1-6; TRBD1 aligns across 10 bases. This CDR3 has 16 residues. V lost 0 bases to trimming and J lost 7 bases; unmatched junction nucleotides: 4. Germline CDR1 and CDR2: SGHRS and YFSETQ. The CDR3 region has the DNA TGCGCCAGCAGCTTGGGACGACAGGGGGCCAATTCACCCCTCCACTTT. Encoded protein: CASSLGRQGANSPLHF.

The chain is built from TRBV6-1 and TRBJ2-2; D is perhaps TRBD2 (6 bases). The germline V and J ends were trimmed by 4 bases and 0 bases, with 12 bases remaining between them. The CDR3 contains 16 residues. CDR1 is MNHNS, CDR2 SASEGT, per germline. CDR3: CASSAAGTANTGELFF. The CDR3 coding sequence is TGTGCCAGCAGTGCAGCCGGGACTGCGAACACCGGGGAGCTGTTTTTT.

The V gene is TRBV7-2, the J gene TRBJ1-5, with 9 bases fitting TRBD1. The CDR3 sequence is 14 residues long. V gave up 4 bases and J gave up 3 bases; unmatched junction bases: 1. Germline V CDR1 and CDR2: SGHTA, FQGNSA. CDR3: CASSSQGANQPQHF. The CDR3 region has the DNA TGTGCCAGCAGCTCACAGGGGGCCAATCAGCCCCAGCATTTT.

The chain uses TRBV29-1 and TRBJ1-1; D uncertain. Germline CDR1 and CDR2: SQVTM and ANQGSEA. V lost 7 bases to trimming and J lost 1 base, with 16 bases between them. The CDR3 loop spans 14 amino acids. CDR3 DNA: TGCAGCGCGGAGGAGGACTCTACGAACACTGAAGCTTTCTTT. This translates into CSAEEDSTNTEAFF.

This sequence joins TRBV7-8 and TRBJ1-1; perhaps TRBD1 as D (6 bases). CDR1 and CDR2 from the germline V gene are SGHVS and FQNEAQ. The CDR3 is made up of 13 amino acids. V shed 2 bases and J shed 7 bases, with 11 bases lying between them. DNA of the CDR3: TGTGCCAGCAGCTTAAGGGGGGGAGTTGAAGCTTTCTTT. Amino acids: CASSLRGGVEAFF.

The chain carries TRBV4-1 and TRBJ1-6, with 9 nucleotides matching TRBD1. The CDR3 covers 15 residues. Per the germline V gene, CDR1 is MGHRA and CDR2 is YSYEKL. Trimming at V came to 3 bases and at J to 9 bases, leaving 6 bases not matched to a gene. The CDR3 nucleotides are TGCGCCAGCAGCCATACATGGACAGGGGTTTCACCCCTCCACTTT. Translating gives CASSHTWTGVSPLHF.

This chain joins TRBV19 and TRBJ2-7, with 7 nucleotides matching TRBD1. This CDR3 is 14 amino acids long. V was pared by 5 bases and J by 0 bases, with 4 bases of the junction left unmatched. Germline loops: CDR1 LNHDA, CDR2 SQIVND (reference sequence). CDR3 bases: TGTGCCAGTAGTTACGGGACAGCCTCCTACGAGCAGTACTTC. As protein: CASSYGTASYEQYF.

This chain joins TRBV12-3 or TRBV12-4 and TRBJ1-1, with D perhaps TRBD1 (6 bases). This CDR3 contains 13 residues. Trimming removed 7 bases at V and 4 bases at J, with 13 bases between. The CDR3 loop is CASTQGWTTEAFF. The CDR3 DNA reads as TGTGCCAGCACACAGGGATGGACCACTGAAGCTTTCTTT.

V and J are TRBV7-2 and TRBJ2-3; 7 bases agree with TRBD2. The germline gives CDR1 SGHTA, CDR2 FQGNSA. The CDR3 is 15 amino acids. V was pared by 0 bases and J by 1 base, with 1 base of the junction left unmatched. The CDR3 nucleotides read TGTGCCAGCAGCTTAGCCCGGGGGGGCACAGATACGCAGTATTTT. Amino acid sequence: CASSLARGGTDTQYF.

The chain combines TRBV29-1 with TRBJ1-2, with D perhaps TRBD1 (6 bases). Trimming removed 3 bases from V and 1 base from J, with 12 bases in between. In germline, CDR1 is SQVTM, CDR2 ANQGSEA. The CDR3 has 14 residues. CDR3 amino acids: CSVERRGINYGYTF. For the CDR3, the DNA is TGCAGCGTTGAGCGAAGGGGGATTAACTATGGCTACACCTTC.